This T cell receptor beta chain stems from a study of T cells in Graves' hyperthyroidism and ophthalmopathy (dated by TCRdb to between 2018 and 2020). Regarding the research as a whole: Peripheral blood samples were taken at initial diagnosis, before any treatment was given. A discovery cohort of about a hundred patients, 43 with Graves' ophthalmopathy and 57 with stable Graves' hyperthyroidism, was used to find distinguishing TCR V-J signatures. Prospective prediction of ophthalmopathy was tested in an independent validation cohort of fewer than 20 hyperthyroidism patients and around 16 patients who later progressed to ophthalmopathy. The 100 or so discovery patients were randomly split 7:3 into training and test sets. Thyroid tissue and blood T-cell repertoires from over 5 Graves' hyperthyroidism patients were also compared in the study. Once sampling was done, hyperthyroidism patients were given methimazole at a starting dose of 30 mg daily, whereas ophthalmopathy patients were given high-dose intravenous methylprednisolone. The paper reports TCR Vbeta CDR3 sequencing of some 140 peripheral blood samples: around 45 ophthalmopathy, roughly 80 hyperthyroidism and around 17 progressor patients.

A patient counted as having stable Graves' hyperthyroidism if no progression to ophthalmopathy occurred over 18 months of follow-up. Hyperthyroidism patients were newly diagnosed, with disease duration under 2 months, and aged 18 to 65 years. Exclusion was applied to patients with uncontrolled infections, other autoimmune diseases, pregnancy or lactation. Diagnoses were established on the basis of clinical symptoms, serum thyroxine and TRAb, thyroid ultrasound, and orbital computed tomography. PBMCs were separated from approximately 9.9 ml of fresh peripheral blood using Ficoll-Paque density gradient centrifugation. Trizol reagent was used to extract total RNA, and RNA quality was then checked on an Agilent 2100 Bioanalyzer. Note on this clonotype: Its target antigen remains unknown. Base qualities were left out, and no much larger clone turns up one base away.

The TCR beta CDR3 regions were amplified from RNA transcripts. The first round of RT-PCR for the TCR CDR3 was performed with the HTBI primer set and the Qiagen OneStep RT-PCR kit. The libraries were constructed in a second round of multiplex PCR and then size-selected and purified. Libraries were sequenced paired-end with 100 bp reads on an Illumina HiSeq2000. The authors processed their data as follows. SOAPnuke was used to process the raw data, removing reads that contained adapters or uncalled bases, had a mean Phred below 15, or lacked an exact match to the constant primer or identifier. High-quality paired reads were merged with COPE v1.2.5, and unique nucleotide sequences were defined as clonotypes. Clonotypes were aligned to IMGT TRBV, TRBD and TRBJ reference segments using MiTCR v1.1. Analysis was restricted to V-J combinations with a frequency above 0.0001, which covered 98% to 99.2% of repertoires. The TCS score was defined as F50 (clonal expansion) divided by E x V (chaos), with BLOSUM62-based TCRdist calculated between CDR3 peptides within each V-J. Welch's t-statistics and random forest reduced just over 500 V-J features to roughly 13, which were used in a naive Bayes classifier (R e1071). TCRdb reworked the public reads: Q25 trimming with fastp, MiXCR clone assembly, productive beta chains retained. All rows with the same CDR3 protein become a single entry with the most common DNA and genes. The authors' filters were not applied to this entry. Here the sample has about 360,000 distinct CDR3 sequences; over 10% occur a single time. The ten largest clonotypes hold 9.2% of the sample.

Summary of the overall study and its limitations: Sample size was not statistically predetermined, and investigators were not blinded to group allocation. In validation, the model predicted progression to ophthalmopathy with 55% to 71% sensitivity and 72% to 85% specificity, a median of 6.5 months before onset. Most expanded thyroid clonotypes (frequency above 0.001) were also found in blood, which suggests that blood repertoires may mirror thyroid immune responses. In cross-validation, a model built on a 13 V-J signature told ophthalmopathy apart from stable hyperthyroidism with about 90% sensitivity and roughly 81% specificity, and in testing the same model reached 80%/75%.

There are 18 amino acids in the CDR3, from cysteine to phenylalanine inclusive. CDR3 DNA is the only sequence kept; it has 54 bases, read in frame from the first base. Reading the germline V gene (reference sequence) gives CDR1 SGHNT and CDR2 YYREEE. V is pared back by 2 bases and J by 8 bases, with 25 bases lying between the germline termini. Input material: blood. The sequence was collected from a woman between 18 and 29 years old with Graves' hyperthyroidism. In this chain, TRBV5-4 is recombined with TRBJ2-2; TRBD1 might be the D gene, on 5 matching bases. CDR3 region: CASSFKGSHEGVSGELFF. The nucleotide sequence is given as TGTGCCAGCAGCTTCAAGGGGTCGCACGAAGGAGTGTCGGGGGAGCTGTTTTTT.